The table lists the clone carrying this T cell receptor (beta chain) with many counts. Its antigen is still unknown. The PBMCs were sourced from fresh peripheral blood (about 9.7 ml). The data belong to a study of T cells in Graves' hyperthyroidism and ophthalmopathy. Whole-study context: Peripheral blood was acquired at first diagnosis, ahead of any therapy whatsoever.

Study results and limitations: Through a model of 13 V-J features, ophthalmopathy was separated from stable hyperthyroidism.

With 4 bases removed from V and 7 bases from J, the gap between germline ends came to 8 bases. This CDR3 has 12 residues. Germline loops: CDR1 SGDLS, CDR2 YYNGEE. Authors of the study amplified TCR beta CDR3 regions from RNA transcripts. First-round RT-PCR targeting the TCR CDR3 was performed with the HTBI primer set. TCRdb re-called the multiplex PCR reads through MiXCR, storing one row per CDR3 protein. Among about 500,000 distinct CDR3 sequences, around an eighth were seen once, and the ten largest hold 17%. The rearrangement joins TRBV9 to TRBJ2-2, with D perhaps TRBD2 (5 bases). The TCR was taken from a young woman with Graves' hyperthyroidism. Sequenced: blood. The CDR3 coding sequence is TGTGCCAGCAGCCCGGAGGTCGGGGAGCTGTTTTTT. Amino acid sequence: CASSPEVGELFF.